This T cell receptor beta chain was recorded in a study of Ad26.COV2.S vaccination and SARS-CoV-2 variants. The assay was immunoSEQ multiplex PCR, and TCRdb's table has in-frame clones only and misses some. Of 300,000 to 350,000 clones in the sample, around 84% were seen once. Germline V gene lookup returns CDR1 KGHSH and CDR2 LQKENI. Trimming removed 6 bases from V and 0 bases from J; junction bases left unmatched: 4. CDR3 length: 15 amino acids. In this sample, this clone turned up once. Treatment of the sample: 15 to 20 received Ad26.COV2.S at low or high dose, single or two shots; about five received placebo; per-sample allocation not given. Each sample was drawn 63 days after the first injection (of vaccine or placebo).

The sequence derives from a person aged 18-65 years who received the Ad26.COV2.S COVID-19 vaccine or a placebo. Sequenced material: peripheral blood, taken in a trial of Ad26.COV2.S vaccine versus placebo. The chain combines TRBV18 with TRBJ1-4; 7 bases align to TRBD1. DNA of the CDR3: TGTGCCAGCTCGCCCCAGGGGGCAACTAATGAAAAACTGTTTTTT. It translates to CASSPQGATNEKLFF.